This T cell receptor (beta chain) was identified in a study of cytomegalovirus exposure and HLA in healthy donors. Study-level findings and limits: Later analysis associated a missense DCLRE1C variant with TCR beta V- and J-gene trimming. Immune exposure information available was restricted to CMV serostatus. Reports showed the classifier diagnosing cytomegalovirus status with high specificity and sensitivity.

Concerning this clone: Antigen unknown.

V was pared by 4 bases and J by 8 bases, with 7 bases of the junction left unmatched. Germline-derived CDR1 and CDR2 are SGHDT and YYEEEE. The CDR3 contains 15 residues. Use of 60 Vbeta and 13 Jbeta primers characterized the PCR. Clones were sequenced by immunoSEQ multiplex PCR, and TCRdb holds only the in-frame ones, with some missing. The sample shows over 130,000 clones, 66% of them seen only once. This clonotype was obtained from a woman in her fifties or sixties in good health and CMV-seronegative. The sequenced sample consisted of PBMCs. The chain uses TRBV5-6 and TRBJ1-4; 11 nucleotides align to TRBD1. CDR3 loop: CASSRGQGGKEKLFF. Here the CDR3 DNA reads TGTGCCAGCAGCAGGGGACAGGGGGGGAAGGAAAAACTGTTTTTT. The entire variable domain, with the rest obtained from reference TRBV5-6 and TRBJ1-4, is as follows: DAGVTQSPTHLIKTRGQQVTLRCSPKSGHDTVSWYQQALGQGPQFIFQYYEEEERQRGNFPDRFSGHQFPNYSSELNVNALLLGDSALYLCASSRGQGGKEKLFFGSGTQLSVL.